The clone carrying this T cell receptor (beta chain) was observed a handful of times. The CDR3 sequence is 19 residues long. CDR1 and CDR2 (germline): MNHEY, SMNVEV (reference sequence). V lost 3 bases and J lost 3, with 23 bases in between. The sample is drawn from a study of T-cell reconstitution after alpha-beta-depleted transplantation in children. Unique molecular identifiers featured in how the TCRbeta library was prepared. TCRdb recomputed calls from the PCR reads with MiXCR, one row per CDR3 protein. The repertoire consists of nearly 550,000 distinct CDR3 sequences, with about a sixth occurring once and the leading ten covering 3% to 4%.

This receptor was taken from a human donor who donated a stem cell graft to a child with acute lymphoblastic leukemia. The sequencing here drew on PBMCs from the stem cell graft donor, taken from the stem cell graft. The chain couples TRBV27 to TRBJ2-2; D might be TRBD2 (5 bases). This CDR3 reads CASSLIREWTGGHTGELFF. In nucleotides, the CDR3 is TGTGCCAGCAGTTTGATTAGGGAGTGGACGGGCGGCCACACCGGGGAGCTGTTTTTT.